The 22 T cell receptor beta chains below all came from one sample that was sequenced in a study of T cells in localized non-small cell lung cancer. The method was immunoSEQ multiplex PCR; TCRdb's version includes in-frame clones alone and lacks a portion of them. The table lists fewer than 45,000 clones, roughly nine tenths of them singletons. The sample was peripheral blood, taken before any cancer treatment. The receptors come from a woman between 18 and 55 years old with stage III lung adenocarcinoma.

This clone is a singleton in its sample. This rearrangement joins TRBV5-4 to TRBJ2-1; a weak D match, TRBD2 (6 bases). The germline CDR1 and CDR2 sequences are SGHNT and YYREEE (reference sequence). This CDR3 spans 17 amino acids. V gave up 0 bases and J gave up 3 bases, with 16 bases separating them. CDR3 residues: CASSLDGGGHLYNEQFF. As DNA, the CDR3 is TGTGCCAGCAGCTTGGACGGTGGAGGGCACCTCTACAATGAGCAGTTCTTC.

The chain links TRBV5-8 to TRBJ1-5; D perhaps matches TRBD1 (6 bases). The germline V gene encodes CDR1 SGHTS and CDR2 YDEGEE. The CDR3 length is 17 residues. V was pared by 2 bases and J by 5 bases, with 20 bases between. This CDR3 is CASSFVFGGASDQPQHF. As DNA, the CDR3 is TGTGCCAGCAGCTTTGTTTTTGGGGGGGCGTCGGATCAGCCCCAGCATTTT.

This clone was seen only once. The DNA of the CDR3 is TGTGCCAGCAGCTTGGGGGAGGTAGCGGGCCAGGATACGCAGTATTTT. Its translation: CASSLGEVAGQDTQYF. The chain is built from TRBV11-2 and TRBJ2-3, with 7 bases identical to TRBD2. Germline CDR1 reads SGHAT; CDR2 reads FQNNGV. This CDR3 spans 16 amino acids. V trimming: 3 bases; J trimming: 6 bases; junction bases outside the gene matches: 12.

This clone appeared a single time. The chain uses TRBV7-9 and TRBJ2-1; 9 bases fit TRBD2. CDR1 is SEHNR and CDR2 is FQNEAQ in the germline V gene (reference sequence). The CDR3 runs 15 residues. The V gene end was trimmed by 5 bases and the J gene end by 7 bases; junction bases not matched to a gene: 9. The CDR3 DNA reads as TGTGCCAGCAGCCCTAGCGGGGCCCGGAAAAATGAGCAGTTCTTC. It is translated as CASSPSGARKNEQFF.

The chain combines TRBV7-9 with TRBJ2-7, with D possibly TRBD1 on 5 matching bases. Germline V lookup: CDR1 SEHNR, CDR2 FQNEAQ (reference sequence). CDR3 size: 14 residues. Deletions cut 5 bases from V and 6 bases from J, with 17 bases between. Here the CDR3 DNA reads TGTGCCAGCAGCCCGGTGGGCAGGGCTAGCGAGCAGTACTTC. Translation: CASSPVGRASEQYF.

This CDR3 reads CASSLINSPLHF. CDR3 nucleotide sequence: TGTGCCAGCAGTTTAATTAATTCACCCCTCCACTTT. J is TRBJ1-6 and V is TRBV27, with unresolved D. The CDR3 consists of 12 residues. Trimming took 2 bases from V and 6 from J, leaving 2 bases between them. Germline V gives CDR1 MNHEY, CDR2 SMNVEV (reference sequence).

This rearrangement joins TRBV5-1 to TRBJ2-7, with D maybe TRBD1 (7 bases). The ends were cut back, 4 bases at V and 1 base at J, with 18 bases in the middle. The germline CDR1 and CDR2 sequences are SGHRS and YFSETQ. The CDR3 sequence is 16 residues long. The CDR3 bases are TGCGCCAGCAGCCGGAGGGACAGTTCTATATCCTACGAGCAGTACTTC. Translating it yields CASSRRDSSISYEQYF.

This chain joins TRBV6-1 and TRBJ1-6, with 10 bases aligning to TRBD1. The germline V gene encodes CDR1 MNHNS and CDR2 SASEGT. The CDR3 spans 14 residues. J was trimmed by 7 bases and V by 8 bases; bases with no gene match: 5. The CDR3 nucleotides are TGTGCCAGCGGCGGGACAGGGGAGAATTCACCCCTCCACTTT. Protein: CASGGTGENSPLHF.

V usage is TRBV4-1 and J usage is TRBJ2-1; D uncertain. The CDR3 is 15 amino acids. Germline loops: CDR1 MGHRA, CDR2 YSYEKL. The V end lost 1 base, the J end lost 6 bases, and 13 bases lay between the germline ends. The CDR3 loop is CASSQGPGRANEQFF. The CDR3 coding sequence is TGCGCCAGCAGCCAAGGGCCGGGTAGAGCCAATGAGCAGTTCTTC.

The chain employs TRBV18 and TRBJ1-2; a weak D match, TRBD1 (5 bases). Between the trimmed V and J ends, which lost 2 bases and 4 bases, there was a span of 14 bases. This CDR3 has 15 amino acids. Germline loops: CDR1 KGHSH, CDR2 LQKENI. CDR3: CASSPAGGYSYGYTF. The CDR3 coding sequence is TGTGCCAGCTCACCAGCCGGGGGTTATAGCTATGGCTACACCTTC.

J is TRBJ2-2 and V is TRBV5-1; 7 bases match TRBD1. The junction had 4 bases not matched to a gene; V was cut back by 3 bases and J by 5 bases. The CDR3 totals 14 residues. CDR1 and CDR2 from the germline V gene are SGHRS and YFSETQ. The CDR3 loop reads CASSSAGGTGELFF. In nucleotides, the CDR3 is TGCGCCAGCAGCTCGGCAGGGGGTACCGGGGAGCTGTTTTTT.

This chain joins TRBV5-1 and TRBJ2-2, with 9 positions matching TRBD1. Germline-derived CDR1 and CDR2 are SGHRS and YFSETQ. CDR3 length equals 15 residues. V trimming: 3 bases; J trimming: 7 bases; junction bases outside the gene matches: 7. The CDR3 DNA follows: TGCGCCAGCAGCTCGACAGGGGGTAGGGTCGGGGAGCTGTTTTTT. Its protein is CASSSTGGRVGELFF.

This clone appeared a single time. This chain links TRBV13 with TRBJ2-1; 12 positions agree with TRBD2. The CDR3 has 15 amino acids. Trimming removed 5 bases from V and 6 bases from J; junction bases left unmatched: 5. The germline V gene has CDR1 PRHDT and CDR2 FYEKMQ (reference sequence). CDR3 DNA: TGTGCCAGCAGCGAGGGACTAGCGGGTGGCAATGAGCAGTTCTTC. It encodes CASSEGLAGGNEQFF.

The gene calls are TRBV18 and TRBJ2-7; TRBD1 matches 8 bases. Trimming took 3 bases from V and 6 from J; bases not matched to a gene: 4. In germline, CDR1 is KGHSH, CDR2 LQKENI. The CDR3 extends over 13 amino acids. This chain's CDR3 is CASSPGQGGEQYF. CDR3 DNA sequence: TGTGCCAGCTCACCCGGACAGGGAGGCGAGCAGTACTTC.

The chain joins TRBV10-3 to TRBJ2-3; D perhaps matches TRBD2 (6 bases). This CDR3 region has 16 residues. The germline gives CDR1 ENHRY, CDR2 SYGVKD. V was pared by 2 bases and J by 8 bases, with 20 bases between. The CDR3: CAISEREPGDEGTQYF. The CDR3 DNA follows: TGTGCCATCAGTGAGAGGGAGCCGGGAGATGAGGGTACGCAGTATTTT.

The chain combines TRBV6-6 with TRBJ2-5; 12 bases agree with TRBD2. CDR3 length: 15 amino acids. The V gene end was trimmed by 10 bases and the J gene end by 10 bases; junction bases not matched to a gene: 16. Germline values: CDR1 MNHNY, CDR2 SVGAGI (reference sequence). In nucleotides, the CDR3 is TGTGCCACTCTCCCTGAGTACAGACTAGCGGGGGACCAGTACTTC. Translated, it gives CATLPEYRLAGDQYF.

This clone was seen a handful of times. The rearrangement uses TRBV18 and TRBJ1-5; the D is unclear. V shed 6 bases and J shed 1 base, with 10 bases lying between them. The CDR3 consists of 14 residues. Germline CDR1 and CDR2: KGHSH and LQKENI. The CDR3 sequence is CASSKGGSNQPQHF. The DNA for the CDR3 is TGTGCCAGCTCCAAGGGAGGGAGCAATCAGCCCCAGCATTTT.

This chain connects TRBV13 to TRBJ2-7; 7 positions agree with TRBD1. From germline, CDR1 is PRHDT and CDR2 FYEKMQ (reference sequence). Trimming took 3 bases from V and 7 from J; bases not matched to a gene: 6. The CDR3 consists of 13 residues. CDR3 residues: CASSFYRGHEQYF. The CDR3 nucleotides read TGTGCCAGCAGCTTCTACAGGGGCCATGAGCAGTACTTC.

The rearrangement joins TRBV11-2 to TRBJ2-1; D ambiguous. Germline CDR1 is SGHAT and CDR2 is FQNNGV. The CDR3 has 15 residues. With 5 bases removed from V and 6 bases from J, the gap between germline ends came to 17 bases. The CDR3 protein is CASSTYAQRVNEQFF. The CDR3 nucleotides are TGTGCCAGCAGCACGTACGCCCAAAGAGTCAATGAGCAGTTCTTC.

V is TRBV4-2 and J is TRBJ2-1; 12 bases map to TRBD2. CDR3 length: 17 residues. V gave up 1 base and J gave up 9 bases; unmatched junction bases: 10. Germline V gives CDR1 LGHNA, CDR2 YNFKEQ. CDR3 nucleotide sequence: TGTGCCAGCAGCCAAGTACGGACTAGCGGGGTAACTGGTGAGCAGTTCTTC. Protein sequence: CASSQVRTSGVTGEQFF.

The V and J genes are TRBV10-2 and TRBJ2-2, with D maybe TRBD2 (6 bases). V lost 5 bases and J lost 6, with 10 bases in between. This CDR3 spans 13 amino acids. Germline V CDR1 and CDR2: WSHSY, SAAADI. The CDR3 DNA sequence: TGCGCCAGCAGTAGAACTAGCCCCGGGGAGCTGTTTTTT. Translated, it gives CASSRTSPGELFF.

The rearrangement uses TRBV19 and TRBJ2-1; TRBD2 matches 12 bases. The germline CDR1 and CDR2 sequences are LNHDA and SQIVND (reference sequence). The V segment lost 9 bases and the J segment 4 bases; nucleotides outside the gene matches: 7. The CDR3 is 15 amino acids. The CDR3 is CASTRLAGAYNEQFF. The CDR3 DNA reads TGTGCCAGCACTAGACTAGCGGGGGCATACAATGAGCAGTTCTTC.